Listed here are 27 T cell receptor beta chains from one sample, sequenced in a study of OX40 agonist ivuxolimab in advanced cancers. Using immunoSEQ multiplex PCR, the repertoire was profiled, and TCRdb retains in-frame clones only, with some absent. The data contain tens of thousands of clones, 88% of them singletons. The material sequenced was CD4+ or CD8+ T cells sorted from blood, taken in a trial of the OX40 agonist ivuxolimab. These TCRs come from an adult with an advanced solid tumor such as melanoma, head and neck, liver or kidney cancer.

This chain uses TRBV5-5 with TRBJ2-7, with TRBD2 matching 10 bases. The CDR3 contains 15 residues. The germline V gene encodes CDR1 SGHKS and CDR2 YYEKEE (reference sequence). V shed 0 bases, J shed 0 bases, and the junction held 0 bases outside the gene matches. This CDR3 is CASSLVAGGSYEQYF. The CDR3, as DNA: TGTGCCAGCAGCTTGGTAGCGGGAGGCTCCTACGAGCAGTACTTC.

This sequence joins TRBV29-1 and TRBJ2-1, with unresolved D. V was cut by 0 bases and J by 4 bases, with 4 bases left in between. This CDR3 comprises 12 residues. Germline values: CDR1 SQVTM, CDR2 ANQGSEA. The CDR3, as DNA: TGCAGCGTTGAAGAAAGGTACAATGAGCAGTTCTTC. Residues: CSVEERYNEQFF.

The chain joins TRBV7-9 to TRBJ1-1; D unresolved. V lost 1 base, J lost 2 bases, and 2 bases lay in between. CDR3 length: 12 amino acids. The germline gives CDR1 SEHNR, CDR2 FQNEAQ (reference sequence). The CDR3 nucleotides are TGTGCCAGCAGCTTAGTCAACACTGAAGCTTTCTTT. Amino acids: CASSLVNTEAFF.

The chain couples TRBV4-2 to TRBJ2-2, with 14 bases that match TRBD2. The V gene end was trimmed by 1 base and the J gene end by 5 bases; junction bases not matched to a gene: 6. CDR1 and CDR2 (germline): LGHNA, YNFKEQ. The CDR3 is 18 residues long. CDR3 amino acids: CASSQAWTSGRKTGELFF. The CDR3 DNA reads TGTGCCAGCAGCCAAGCCTGGACTAGCGGGAGGAAGACCGGGGAGCTGTTTTTT.

This chain uses TRBV6-5 with TRBJ2-1; TRBD2 aligns across 12 bases. CDR1 MNHEY and CDR2 SVGAGI come from the germline V gene. With V trimmed by 6 bases and J by 8 bases, 8 bases remained unmatched. This CDR3 region has 15 residues. CDR3 protein: CASSHRLAGEDEQFF. In nucleotides, the CDR3 is TGTGCCAGCAGCCACCGACTAGCGGGAGAGGATGAGCAGTTCTTC.

CDR3 nucleotides: TGTGCCAGCAGGGCAGGGTACTCCTACGAGCAGTACTTC. It encodes CASRAGYSYEQYF. V gene TRBV2 combines with J gene TRBJ2-7; the D gene is possibly TRBD1 (5 bases). V gave up 6 bases and J gave up 0 bases, with 9 bases separating them. The germline V gene has CDR1 SNHLY and CDR2 FYNNEI. The CDR3 is 13 amino acids.

Remarks on this clone: The same CDR3 also results from other DNA sequences found in this sample. The rearrangement uses TRBV19 and TRBJ2-7, with D possibly matching TRBD1 (5 bases). CDR3 length: 14 residues. Germline CDR1 reads LNHDA; CDR2 reads SQIVND (reference sequence). Deletions cut 9 bases from V and 5 bases from J, with 20 bases between. The CDR3 loop reads CASDSGQGRDEQYF. As DNA, the CDR3 is TGTGCCAGCGATTCAGGGCAGGGTCGGGACGAGCAGTACTTC.

The J gene is TRBJ2-3, the V gene TRBV21-1; TRBD2, the table's D call, lacks a check against the DNA. TRBV21-1 is listed as a pseudogene. There are 15 residues in the CDR3. CDR3 sequence reads: CAKKPPSGITDTQYF. The CDR3 region has the DNA TGTGCCAAGAAACCCCCTAGCGGGATCACGGATACGCAGTATTTT.

This clone was observed a single time. The V and J genes are TRBV19 and TRBJ2-3; the match to TRBD2 covers 10 bases. The V gene's germline CDR1 is LNHDA and CDR2 SQIVND (reference sequence). Trimming removed 4 bases from V and 6 bases from J; junction bases left unmatched: 7. The CDR3 covers 15 residues. CDR3 in DNA: TGTGCCAGTAGTAAAACCGGGACTAGCGTGGATACGCAGTATTTT. Protein product: CASSKTGTSVDTQYF.

The V call is TRBV2, the J call TRBJ2-7, with D possibly called TRBD1 or TRBD2 (5 bases each). This CDR3 has 15 amino acids. The ends were cut back, 2 bases at V and 4 bases at J, with 15 bases in the middle. Germline V CDR1 and CDR2: SNHLY, FYNNEI. This chain's CDR3 is CASSEYRQGGYEQYF. In nucleotides, the CDR3 is TGTGCCAGCAGTGAATACCGCCAGGGCGGGTACGAGCAGTACTTC.

The chain joins TRBV5-1 to TRBJ2-7, with 7 positions matching TRBD2. The CDR3 extends over 16 amino acids. Germline V gives CDR1 SGHRS, CDR2 YFSETQ. The ends lost 4 bases at V and 1 base at J; junction bases unmatched: 11. The CDR3 sequence: CASSPLMGGLSYEQYF. Written as DNA, the CDR3 is TGCGCCAGCAGCCCCCTTATGGGAGGGCTGTCCTACGAGCAGTACTTC.

This rearrangement joins TRBV5-1 to TRBJ2-5, with D perhaps assigned TRBD1 or TRBD2 (5 bases each). V was clipped by 0 bases and J by 3 bases, with 12 bases between them. CDR1 is SGHRS and CDR2 is YFSETQ in the germline V gene. The CDR3 is 15 amino acids. This CDR3 is CASSLASGREETQYF. The CDR3 region has the DNA TGCGCCAGCAGCTTGGCGTCAGGGAGAGAAGAGACCCAGTACTTC. Full variable domain (remainder filled in from reference TRBV5-1 and TRBJ2-5): KAGVTQTPRYLIKTRGQQVTLSCSPISGHRSVSWYQQTPGQGLQFLFEYFSETQRNKGNFPGRFSGRQFSNSRSEMNVSTLELGDSALYLCASSLASGREETQYFGPGTRLLVL.

This clone was counted once. The chain links TRBV15 to TRBJ1-2; D not resolved. The V end was cut by 5 bases, the J end by 7 bases, with 17 bases between. This CDR3 comprises 14 residues. The germline V gene has CDR1 LNHNV and CDR2 YYDKDF (reference sequence). This chain's CDR3 is CATSGSSPPLGYTF. As DNA, the CDR3 is TGTGCCACCAGCGGAAGCAGCCCGCCCCTTGGCTACACCTTC.

The rearrangement links TRBV7-6 to TRBJ2-7, with a weak D call TRBD1 (5 bases). V shed 5 bases and J shed 0 bases, with 17 bases lying between them. The CDR3 contains 16 residues. From germline, CDR1 is SGHVS and CDR2 FNYEAQ. The CDR3 DNA reads TGTGCCAGCAGCCAGTGGGTGGGGCAGAGCTCCTACGAGCAGTACTTC. Translation: CASSQWVGQSSYEQYF.

The CDR3 reads CASSSRYGPSYEQYF. CDR3 nucleotide sequence: TGTGCCAGCAGCTCACGTTACGGGCCTTCCTACGAGCAGTACTTC. The chain couples TRBV7-9 to TRBJ2-7; D call uncertain. The germline V gene encodes CDR1 SEHNR and CDR2 FQNEAQ (reference sequence). This CDR3 comprises 15 residues. V gave up 4 bases and J gave up 1 base, with 14 bases separating them.

This chain uses TRBV7-3 with TRBJ2-1; 11 positions match TRBD2. The CDR3 runs to 18 residues. The trim removed 1 base at V and 4 bases at J, leaving 9 bases unmatched. Germline V gives CDR1 SGHTA, CDR2 FQGTGA. The CDR3 region has the DNA TGTGCCAGCAGCTTAAAGGGGCTAGCGGGAGGTGTTTACAATGAGCAGTTCTTC. It yields the protein CASSLKGLAGGVYNEQFF. The full variable domain, with the rest looked up from reference TRBV7-3 and TRBJ2-1, is GAGVSQTPSNKVTEKGKYVELRCDPISGHTALYWYRQSLGQGPEFLIYFQGTGAADDSGLPNDRFFAVRPEGSVSTLKIQRTERGDSAVYLCASSLKGLAGGVYNEQFFGPGTRLTVL.

The rearrangement joins TRBV28 to TRBJ2-7, with D maybe TRBD1 (5 bases). In germline, CDR1 is MDHEN, CDR2 SYDVKM. CDR3 length: 13 amino acids. Trimming stripped 1 base from V and 5 bases from J, with 9 bases between. The CDR3 reads CASSLYGADEQYF. The CDR3 DNA sequence: TGTGCCAGCAGTTTATATGGGGCTGACGAGCAGTACTTC.

Here the CDR3 DNA reads TGCGCCAGCAGCCCGGGACGGGGGGCGTACGAGCAGTACTTC. It specifies CASSPGRGAYEQYF. The rearrangement links TRBV5-1 to TRBJ2-7, with D possibly matching TRBD2 (7 bases). The CDR3 totals 14 residues. Germline V gives CDR1 SGHRS, CDR2 YFSETQ. V lost 4 bases and J lost 4, with 15 bases in between.

The chain recombines TRBV27 with TRBJ2-7, with 10 bases identical to TRBD1. This CDR3 comprises 14 residues. Germline V gives CDR1 MNHEY, CDR2 SMNVEV (reference sequence). Germline trimming cut 5 bases from V and 2 bases from J; bases unmatched to any gene: 3. The CDR3 nucleotides read TGTGCCAGCAGTCTCGGACAGGGGGCCTACGAGCAGTACTTC. Protein sequence: CASSLGQGAYEQYF.

J is TRBJ2-2 and V is TRBV9; unclear D gene. Germline V gene data show CDR1 as SGDLS and CDR2 as YYNGEE. This CDR3 spans 13 amino acids. V gave up 3 bases and J gave up 3 bases, with 6 bases separating them. The CDR3 nucleotides read TGTGCCAGCAGCGAAGCAGACACCGGGGAGCTGTTTTTT. Translating it yields CASSEADTGELFF.

This chain uses TRBV19 with TRBJ2-7; the D gene is possibly TRBD2 (7 bases). This CDR3 is 15 amino acids long. V was shortened by 7 bases and J by 4 bases, with 20 bases between the two germline ends. The germline V gene has CDR1 LNHDA and CDR2 SQIVND (reference sequence). The CDR3: CASTQGGGPPYEQYF. CDR3 coding DNA: TGTGCCAGTACTCAAGGGGGGGGTCCTCCTTACGAGCAGTACTTC.

V usage is TRBV4-2 and J usage is TRBJ1-6; D call uncertain. Germline V lookup: CDR1 LGHNA, CDR2 YNFKEQ. Trimming left V 0 bases short and J 7 bases short, with 10 bases between. The CDR3 totals 15 residues. The CDR3 DNA reads as TGTGCCAGCAGCCAAGACGCGGATTACAATTCACCCCTCCACTTT. Its translation is CASSQDADYNSPLHF.

The rearrangement uses TRBV2 and TRBJ2-5; D is unresolved. Trimming took 5 bases from V and 4 from J, leaving 14 bases between them. The germline gives CDR1 SNHLY, CDR2 FYNNEI. The length of the CDR3 is 14 residues. The CDR3, as DNA: TGTGCCAGCAGTAAGGTGCTACCGGGAGAGACCCAGTACTTC. It specifies CASSKVLPGETQYF.

The chain has TRBV13 and TRBJ2-2; the D is unclear. The length of the CDR3 is 12 residues. Trimming pared 3 bases from V and 7 bases from J, leaving 6 bases between. Germline CDR1 and CDR2: PRHDT and FYEKMQ (reference sequence). CDR3 loop: CASSLDNGELFF. The CDR3 nucleotides read TGTGCCAGCAGCTTGGATAACGGGGAGCTGTTTTTT.

This clone turned up a few times. CDR3 DNA sequence: TGTGCCAGCAGCGGACAGGCCTCGGGGAGCAATCAGCCCCAGCATTTT. It codes for CASSGQASGSNQPQHF. V is TRBV27 and J is TRBJ1-5; 7 nucleotides match TRBD1. The CDR3 runs 16 residues. Germline loops: CDR1 MNHEY, CDR2 SMNVEV (reference sequence). Trimming removed 6 bases from V and 1 base from J; junction bases left unmatched: 9.

The chain has TRBV9 and TRBJ2-3; 10 bases line up with TRBD2. Unmatched junction bases numbered 6, after V lost 2 bases and J lost 0 bases. Germline V gene data show CDR1 as SGDLS and CDR2 as YYNGEE. The CDR3 is 17 residues long. The CDR3 spells CASSVEREGRSTDTQYF. The CDR3, as DNA: TGTGCCAGCAGCGTGGAGCGGGAGGGCAGGAGCACAGATACGCAGTATTTT. Supplemented by reference TRBV9 and TRBJ2-3, the full variable domain reads DSGVTQTPKHLITATGQRVTLRCSPRSGDLSVYWYQQSLDQGLQFLIQYYNGEERAKGNILERFSAQQFPDLHSELNLSSLELGDSALYFCASSVEREGRSTDTQYFGPGTRLTVL.

The V gene is TRBV27, the J gene TRBJ2-2, with D maybe TRBD2 (5 bases). The germline gives CDR1 MNHEY, CDR2 SMNVEV (reference sequence). CDR3 length: 15 amino acids. Trimming shortened V by 2 bases and J by 2 bases, and 9 bases separated the two germline ends. CDR3 nucleotide sequence: TGTGCCAGCAGTTTACGCGGGTTAAACACCGGGGAGCTGTTTTTT. It encodes CASSLRGLNTGELFF.